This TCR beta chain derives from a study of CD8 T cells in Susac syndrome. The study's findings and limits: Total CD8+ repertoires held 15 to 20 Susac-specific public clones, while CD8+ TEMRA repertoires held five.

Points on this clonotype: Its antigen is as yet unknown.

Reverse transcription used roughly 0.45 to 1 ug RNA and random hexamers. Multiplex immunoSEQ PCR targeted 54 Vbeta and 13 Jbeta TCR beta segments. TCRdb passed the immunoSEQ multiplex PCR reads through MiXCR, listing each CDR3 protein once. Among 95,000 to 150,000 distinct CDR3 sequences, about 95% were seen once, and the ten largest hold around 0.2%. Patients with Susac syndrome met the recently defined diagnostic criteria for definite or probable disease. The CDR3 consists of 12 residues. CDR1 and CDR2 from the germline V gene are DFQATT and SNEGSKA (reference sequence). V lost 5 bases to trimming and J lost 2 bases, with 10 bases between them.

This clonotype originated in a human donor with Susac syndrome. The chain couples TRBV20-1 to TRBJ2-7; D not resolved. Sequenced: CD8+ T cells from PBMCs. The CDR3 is CSAGQPPYEQYF. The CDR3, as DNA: TGCAGTGCTGGGCAACCGCCCTACGAGCAGTACTTC.